The rows below give T cell receptor beta chains drawn from one sample of a study of shared T cell receptors in the human thymus. Libraries were prepared by immunoSEQ multiplex PCR; TCRdb keeps only in-frame clonotypes and omits some of them. The sample holds hundreds of thousands of clones, more than 75% seen once. A further study also used this sample, focusing on human thymus T cells.

The sequencing sample was made of thymocytes. These receptors all stem from a boy under two years old with a congenital heart defect. Each CDR3 is given with its conserved first and last residue. D genes are given only for firm matches. Only part of the rows carry a size: once, few, many, or a class if the clone is expanded.

abundance | j_gene | v_gene | d_gene | CDR3nt | CDR3aa
- | TRBJ1-2 | TRBV7-2 | TRBD1 | TGTGCCAGCAGCTTAGTGGGGCAATCTGGCAGGGGGCGCAGCTATGGCTACACCTTC | CASSLVGQSGRGRSYGYTF
once | TRBJ2-2 | TRBV5-4 | - | TGTGCCAGCAGCTTGGAGGGGGGGGCGAACACAGAGAACACCGGGGAGCTGTTTTTT | CASSLEGGANTENTGELFF
- | TRBJ1-1 | TRBV19 | - | TGTGCCAGTAGTGATCCGGGACTCATGAACACTGAAGCTTTCTTT | CASSDPGLMNTEAFF
- | TRBJ2-1 | TRBV7-6 | TRBD2 | TGTGCCAGCAGCTTAGACCACCTAGCGGTGACGAGCTCCTACAATGAGCAGTTCTTC | CASSLDHLAVTSSYNEQFF
- | TRBJ1-5 | TRBV19 | TRBD1 | TGTGCCAGTACTTATAGACAGGGCCCTCCAGGCCGCAATCAGCCCCAGCATTTT | CASTYRQGPPGRNQPQHF
- | TRBJ1-2 | TRBV9 | - | TGTGCCAGCAGCGTAGATCGTGACAGGCGTATCTATGGCTACACCTTC | CASSVDRDRRIYGYTF
- | TRBJ2-7 | TRBV14 | TRBD2 | TGTGCCAGCAGCCAAGTTTCCCCACTAGCGCACGCGCTCGCCTACGAGCAGTACTTC | CASSQVSPLAHALAYEQYF
- | TRBJ2-1 | TRBV27 | TRBD2 | TGTGCCAGCAGTTCCCCCACCGGGACTAGCGGGAGGAATGAGCAGTTCTTC | CASSSPTGTSGRNEQFF
- | TRBJ2-2 | TRBV5-6 | TRBD1 | TGTGCCAGCAGGCAGGGGGAGAACACCGGGGAGCTGTTTTTT | CASRQGENTGELFF
few | TRBJ2-7 | TRBV5-8 | - | TGTGCCAGCAGGCCGAGGGTTAGAGCACACGAGCAGTACTTC | CASRPRVRAHEQYF
- | TRBJ2-5 | TRBV5-4 | - | TGTGCCAGCAGCTCCAGACAGCCACAGACCCAGTACTTC | CASSSRQPQTQYF
few | TRBJ1-2 | TRBV4-1 | TRBD1 | TGCGCCAGCAGCCAAGATAGGGGGCGGACGGCTAACTATGGCTACACCTTC | CASSQDRGRTANYGYTF
- | TRBJ2-7 | TRBV5-6 | TRBD1 | TGTGCCAGCAGCTTGAATATCGACAGGGCGGTCGACGAGCAGTACTTC | CASSLNIDRAVDEQYF
- | TRBJ2-1 | TRBV9 | TRBD2 | TGTGCCAGCAGCGTAGCGGGAGGGAGCTCCTACAATGAGCAGTTCTTC | CASSVAGGSSYNEQFF
- | TRBJ2-5 | TRBV2 | - | TGTGCCAGCAGCTATCCTAGGGGAGCGGGCCAAGAGACCCAGTACTTC | CASSYPRGAGQETQYF
- | TRBJ2-3 | TRBV14 | - | TGTGCCAGCAGCGCGCTGGGCACAGATACGCAGTATTTT | CASSALGTDTQYF
- | TRBJ1-1 | TRBV5-1 | - | TGCGCCAGCAGCTTGAAGGGGCCTGGGATGAACACTGAAGCTTTCTTT | CASSLKGPGMNTEAFF
- | TRBJ2-1 | TRBV4-2 | TRBD2 | TGTGCCAGCAGCCAAGGGGAGCGGGGGTTGTACAATGAGCAGTTCTTC | CASSQGERGLYNEQFF
- | TRBJ1-2 | TRBV18 | - | TGTGCCAGCTCACCACCGTCTCCAGGGGAAACCACTAACTATGGCTACACCTTC | CASSPPSPGETTNYGYTF
once | TRBJ2-6 | TRBV11-2 | TRBD1 | TGTGCCAGCAGCTTAGTGGCAGGGGGCCCACTTATTTCCAACGTCCTGACTTTC | CASSLVAGGPLISNVLTF
few | TRBJ2-1 | TRBV12-5 | TRBD2 | TGTGCTAGTGGTTTGGTAGGGTCTAGCGGGAACAATGAGCAGTTCTTC | CASGLVGSSGNNEQFF
- | TRBJ2-1 | TRBV14 | TRBD2 | TGTGCCAGCAGCTCGCCCTTCCCAGCGGGAGACGAGCAGTTCTTC | CASSSPFPAGDEQFF
- | TRBJ2-1 | TRBV7-9 | TRBD1 | TGTGCCAGCAGCTTGGGACAGGCCGAACTACCAAACAATGAGCAGTTCTTC | CASSLGQAELPNNEQFF
- | TRBJ2-1 | TRBV2 | - | TGTGCCAGCAGTGAAAACCCGGGACTCACGAGCTCCTACAATGAGCAGTTCTTC | CASSENPGLTSSYNEQFF
once | TRBJ2-6 | TRBV28 | TRBD1 | TGTGCCAGCAGCTTTCGCCCTACCCCCGGGGACAGGGGGCGTGGGGCCAACGTCCTGACTTTC | CASSFRPTPGDRGRGANVLTF
- | TRBJ2-7 | TRBV7-3 | TRBD2 | TGTGCCAGCAGCTTAACCGGTAGACTAGCCCACGAGCAGTACTTC | CASSLTGRLAHEQYF
- | TRBJ2-7 | TRBV27 | TRBD2 | TGTGCCAGCAGTTTTAGCGGGAGGGCCACCTACGAGCAGTACTTC | CASSFSGRATYEQYF
few | TRBJ2-7 | TRBV4-1 | TRBD1 | TGCGCCAGCAGCCACCCCTACAGGGGGGATGAGCAGTACTTC | CASSHPYRGDEQYF
- | TRBJ2-7 | TRBV21-1 | - | TGTGCCAGCAGCAAAACGACAGGTATCATCTACGAGCAGTACTTC | CASSKTTGIIYEQYF
few | TRBJ1-4 | TRBV6-5 | TRBD1 | TGTGCCAGCAGTTACTCGCCAGGGGGGAATGAAAAACTGTTTTTT | CASSYSPGGNEKLFF
- | TRBJ2-3 | TRBV28 | - | TGTGCCAGCAGCCCAGGGTCCAGGGATTCAGATACGCAGTATTTT | CASSPGSRDSDTQYF
- | TRBJ1-6 | TRBV7-8 | TRBD1 | TGTGCCAGCAGCTTAGCGGACAGGTTGAATTCACCCCTCCACTTT | CASSLADRLNSPLHF
- | TRBJ2-1 | TRBV27 | TRBD1 | TGTGCCAGCAGTCCAGGGGGGGGACAGGGGGTTGATGAGCAGTTCTTC | CASSPGGGQGVDEQFF
- | TRBJ2-7 | TRBV30 | - | TGTGCCTGGAGTAACAGTCGGGACTCCATAGACGAGCAGTACTTC | CAWSNSRDSIDEQYF
once | TRBJ1-5 | TRBV15 | - | TGTGCCACCAGCAGTCGGGGTCCCAATAATCAGCCCCAGCATTTT | CATSSRGPNNQPQHF
- | TRBJ2-7 | TRBV7-9 | TRBD1 | TGTGCCAGCAGCTTTACAGGGGGACCCAGCTCCTACGAGCAGTACTTC | CASSFTGGPSSYEQYF
few | TRBJ2-7 | TRBV5-8 | - | TGTGCCAGCAGCTCACAGATTGGATACGAGCAGTACTTC | CASSSQIGYEQYF
- | TRBJ1-1 | TRBV4-3 | - | TGCGCCAGCAGCCAAGATCGCAGGGTTCGGCGGAACACTGAAGCTTTCTTT | CASSQDRRVRRNTEAFF
few | TRBJ2-7 | TRBV11-2 | - | TGTGCCAGCAGCCCCTACTCCTACGAGCAGTACTTC | CASSPYSYEQYF
few | TRBJ1-4 | TRBV14 | - | TGTGCCAGCAGCCATTCCCAGGGGAGAGAAAAACTGTTTTTT | CASSHSQGREKLFF
once | TRBJ1-1 | TRBV4-3 | - | TGCGCCAGCAGCCAAGTTGTATCAGGGCAGGTGACTGAAGCTTTCTTT | CASSQVVSGQVTEAFF
once | TRBJ2-1 | TRBV28 | TRBD2 | TGTGCCAGCAGTCTGAGCGGGAGGCCGTACAATGAGCAGTTCTTC | CASSLSGRPYNEQFF
- | TRBJ2-7 | TRBV12-5 | TRBD1 | TGTGCTAGTGGCCCCTGGGACAGCCAGGACGAGCAGTACTTC | CASGPWDSQDEQYF
- | TRBJ2-5 | TRBV29-1 | - | TGCAGCGTTGCGAGCCCGACAGGTTATCTCCATCAAGCCCAAGAGACCCAGTACTTC | CSVASPTGYLHQAQETQYF
- | TRBJ1-1 | TRBV11-2 | - | TGTGCCAGCAGCTTATCAGGGACTGAAGCTTTCTTT | CASSLSGTEAFF
- | TRBJ2-7 | TRBV5-6 | TRBD1 | TGTGCCAGCAGCGAGAGGGACAGGTTTTCCTACGAGCAGTACTTC | CASSERDRFSYEQYF
- | TRBJ2-3 | TRBV27 | - | TGTGCCAGCAGTTTCCTTAGCACAGATACGCAGTATTTT | CASSFLSTDTQYF
- | TRBJ2-7 | TRBV5-1 | TRBD1 | TGCGCCAGCAGCCCGGGGACAGGGGAATTCTACGAGCAGTACTTC | CASSPGTGEFYEQYF